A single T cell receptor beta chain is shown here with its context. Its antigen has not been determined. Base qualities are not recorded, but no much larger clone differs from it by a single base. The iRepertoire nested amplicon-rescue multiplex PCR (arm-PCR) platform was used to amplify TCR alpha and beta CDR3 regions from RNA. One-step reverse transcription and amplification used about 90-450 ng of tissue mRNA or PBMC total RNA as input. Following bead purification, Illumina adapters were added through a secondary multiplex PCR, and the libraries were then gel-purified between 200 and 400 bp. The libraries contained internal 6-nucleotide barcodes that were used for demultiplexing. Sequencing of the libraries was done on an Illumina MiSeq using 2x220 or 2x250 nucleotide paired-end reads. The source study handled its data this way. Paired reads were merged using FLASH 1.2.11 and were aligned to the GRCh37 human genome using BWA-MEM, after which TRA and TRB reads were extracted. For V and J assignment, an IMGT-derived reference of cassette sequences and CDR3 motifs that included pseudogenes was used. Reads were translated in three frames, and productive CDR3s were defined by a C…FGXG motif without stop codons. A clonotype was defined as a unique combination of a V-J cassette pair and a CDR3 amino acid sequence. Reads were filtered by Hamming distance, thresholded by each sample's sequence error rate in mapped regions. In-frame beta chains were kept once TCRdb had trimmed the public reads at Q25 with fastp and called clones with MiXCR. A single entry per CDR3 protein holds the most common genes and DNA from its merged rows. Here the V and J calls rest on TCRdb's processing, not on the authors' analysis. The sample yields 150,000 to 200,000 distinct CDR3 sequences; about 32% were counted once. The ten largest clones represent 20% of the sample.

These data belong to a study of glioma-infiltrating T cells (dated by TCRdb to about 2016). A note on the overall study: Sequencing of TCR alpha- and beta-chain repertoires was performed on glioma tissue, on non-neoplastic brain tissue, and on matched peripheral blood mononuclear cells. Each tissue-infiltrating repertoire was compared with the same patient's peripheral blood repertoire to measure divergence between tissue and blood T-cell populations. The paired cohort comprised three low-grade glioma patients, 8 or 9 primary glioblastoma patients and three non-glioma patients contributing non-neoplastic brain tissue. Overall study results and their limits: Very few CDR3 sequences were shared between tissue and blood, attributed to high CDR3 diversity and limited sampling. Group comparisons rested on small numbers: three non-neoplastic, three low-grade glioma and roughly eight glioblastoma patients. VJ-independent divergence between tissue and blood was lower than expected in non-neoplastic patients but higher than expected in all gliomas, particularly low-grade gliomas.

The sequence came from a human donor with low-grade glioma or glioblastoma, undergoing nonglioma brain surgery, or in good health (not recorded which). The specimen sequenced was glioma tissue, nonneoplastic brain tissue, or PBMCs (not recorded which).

The DNA sequence is given as TGTGCCAGCAGCTTAGGGACTAGCGGGAGCCTATTGAATGAGCAGTTCTTC. This yields the protein CASSLGTSGSLLNEQFF. The chain was built from TRBV7-2 and TRBJ2-1; TRBD2 agrees with 13 junctional bases. CDR1 and CDR2, looked up from the germline V gene, are SGHTA and FQGNSA. The junction shows trimming of 1 base on V and 7 bases on J, and the gene matches do not reach 7 bases of it. The CDR3 has 17 amino acids, counting the end cysteine and phenylalanine. Of the read, only the CDR3 DNA is kept; its 51 bases are in frame from base 1. The CDR3, completed at both ends by the reference TRBV7-2 and TRBJ2-1 genes, gives the full variable domain GAGVSQSPSNKVTEKGKDVELRCDPISGHTALYWYRQSLGQGLEFLIYFQGNSAPDKSGLPSDRFSAERTGGSVSTLTIQRTQQEDSAVYLCASSLGTSGSLLNEQFFGPGTRLTVL.